The 9 T cell receptor beta chains below come from one sample, sequenced in a study of T cells expressing NK-cell markers. One entry per CDR3 protein, without DNA, is what TCRdb gives after re-calling the 5' RACE reads. The specimen's table records about 160,000 distinct CDR3 sequences. Sequenced input: blood T cells: a sorted CD56 or NKG2C T cell subset, CD4+ or CD8+ T cells, or bulk PBMC T cells (not recorded which). The source of these receptors is a woman aged 18-70 years in good health.

The rearrangement uses TRBV15 and TRBJ2-2. The V gene's germline CDR1 is LNHNV and CDR2 YYDKDF (reference sequence). The CDR3 loop spans 16 amino acids. The CDR3 region is CATSREVGSNTGELFF.

The chain employs TRBV9 and TRBJ2-1; TCRdb lists TRBD1, though no DNA is available to test this call. This CDR3 region has 17 residues. Germline CDR1 is SGDLS and CDR2 is YYNGEE. This CDR3 is CASSPQGSGALYNEQFF.

The chain has TRBV12-3 or TRBV12-4 and TRBJ2-2. The CDR3 length is 14 residues. The CDR3 spells CASSPTEVTGELFF.

The chain couples TRBV2 to TRBJ1-6; there is no DNA to check the TCRdb D call of TRBD1. Germline V gives CDR1 SNHLY, CDR2 FYNNEI. This CDR3 has 18 amino acids. The CDR3: CASSGGTGVTSYNSPLHF.

This sequence joins TRBV7-8 and TRBJ1-1. Germline CDR1 is SGHVS and CDR2 is FQNEAQ. The length of the CDR3 is 14 residues. This CDR3 is CASSLDTGTTEAFF.

The chain joins TRBV12-3 or TRBV12-4 to TRBJ2-7. This CDR3 region has 12 residues. CDR3 sequence reads: CASSSLEIVQYF.

The V call is TRBV5-1, the J call TRBJ2-6; TCRdb outputs TRBD1, but without DNA this stays unchecked. The germline V gene has CDR1 SGHRS and CDR2 YFSETQ. CDR3 size: 15 residues. The CDR3 is CASSVRADGANVLTF.

V is TRBV7-3 and J is TRBJ1-5; TCRdb gives TRBD1 as the D gene, but with no DNA this cannot be confirmed. This CDR3 has 16 residues. Per the germline V gene, CDR1 is SGHTA and CDR2 is FQGTGA. The CDR3 sequence is CASSLSVGGGNQPQHF.

The rearrangement joins TRBV20-1 to TRBJ2-3; TCRdb reports TRBD2, a call that lacks DNA to check it against. CDR3 size: 15 residues. Germline V lookup: CDR1 DFQATT, CDR2 SNEGSKA (reference sequence). The chain's CDR3 is CSADSGGFHTDTQYF.